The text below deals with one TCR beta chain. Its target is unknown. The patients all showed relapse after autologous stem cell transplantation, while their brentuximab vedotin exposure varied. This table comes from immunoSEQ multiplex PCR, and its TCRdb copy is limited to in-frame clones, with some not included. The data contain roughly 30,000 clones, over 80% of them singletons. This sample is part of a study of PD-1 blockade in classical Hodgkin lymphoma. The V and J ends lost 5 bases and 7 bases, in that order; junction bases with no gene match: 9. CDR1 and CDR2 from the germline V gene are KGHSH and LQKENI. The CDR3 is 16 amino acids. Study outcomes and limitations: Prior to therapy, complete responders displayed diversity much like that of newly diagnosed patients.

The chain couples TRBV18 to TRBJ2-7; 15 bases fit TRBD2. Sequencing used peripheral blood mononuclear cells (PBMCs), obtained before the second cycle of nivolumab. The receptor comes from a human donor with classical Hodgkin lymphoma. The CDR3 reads CASSASPGTSGREQYF. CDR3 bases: TGTGCCAGCTCAGCAAGCCCCGGGACTAGCGGGAGGGAGCAGTACTTC.